This is a list of T cell receptor beta chains from one sample in a study of cytomegalovirus exposure and HLA in healthy donors. Using immunoSEQ multiplex PCR, the repertoire was profiled, and TCRdb retains in-frame clones only, with some absent. The data contain about 160,000 clones, 80% of them seen just once; the ten biggest clones take up over 0.95%. The sample comprised PBMCs. The receptors come from a woman in her forties or fifties in good health and CMV-seronegative. Each CDR3 is given with its conserved first and last residue. D genes are given only for firm matches. Size values are once, few and many counts, or a class for expanded clones, and some rows have none.

>TRBV5-1|-|-|13|TRBJ1-2
TGCGCCAGCAGCTTGGGCCCACTCTATGGCTACACCTTC
CASSLGPLYGYTF
>TRBV2|TRBD1|-|15|TRBJ1-1
TGTGCCAGCAGGCCGACAGGGGTAAATAACGCTGAAGCTTTCTTT
CASRPTGVNNAEAFF
>TRBV7-2|TRBD2|-|15|TRBJ2-7
TGTGCCAGCAGTCTTAGCGGGAGTGTCACCTACGAGCAGTACTTC
CASSLSGSVTYEQYF
>TRBV7-2|TRBD2|-|14|TRBJ2-1
TGTGCCAGCAGCTTAGCCGGGACTAGCATAGAGCAGTTCTTC
CASSLAGTSIEQFF
>TRBV4-3|TRBD1|-|17|TRBJ1-1
TGCGCCAGCAGCCAAGCGCCCACAGGGGGGCTTGACACTGAAGCTTTCTTT
CASSQAPTGGLDTEAFF
>TRBV10-3|-|-|16|TRBJ2-5
TGTGCCATCAGTGAGCCGGGTGGGACTTCCCAAGAGACCCAGTACTTC
CAISEPGGTSQETQYF
>TRBV27|TRBD1|-|15|TRBJ2-7
TGTGCCAGCAGTTTGTCCTACAGGGGACCTTACGAGCAGTACTTC
CASSLSYRGPYEQYF
>TRBV10-1|TRBD1|-|16|TRBJ2-6
TGCGCCAGCTCACAGGGACAGGGAGCTGGGGCCAACGTCCTGACTTTC
CASSQGQGAGANVLTF
>TRBV6-5|-|-|13|TRBJ1-3
TGTGCCAGCGCGGAGTACTCTGGAAACACCATATATTTT
CASAEYSGNTIYF
>TRBV5-4|-|-|16|TRBJ2-2
TGTGCCAGCAGCACGTCGACAAATACGAACACCGGGGAGCTGTTTTTT
CASSTSTNTNTGELFF
>TRBV28|TRBD2|-|14|TRBJ2-7
TGTGCCAGCAGCCCTACTAGCGTCGCCTACGAGCAGTACTTC
CASSPTSVAYEQYF
>TRBV29-1|-|-|13|TRBJ1-4
TGCAGCGGTGGACACGGTGAGCGTGAAAAACTGTTTTTT
CSGGHGEREKLFF
>TRBV2|TRBD1|-|13|TRBJ2-1
TGTGCCAGCAGTGACGGGACAGCTGGTTCGCAGTTCTTC
CASSDGTAGSQFF
>TRBV11-3|-|once|13|TRBJ2-1
TGTGCCAGCAGCTTATCAGGGTACAATGAGCAGTTCTTC
CASSLSGYNEQFF
>TRBV27|TRBD1|-|13|TRBJ1-2
TGTGCCAGCAGTTCGGGCAGGGGGGATGGCTACACCTTC
CASSSGRGDGYTF
>TRBV29-1|TRBD1|-|15|TRBJ2-6
TGCAGCTTCGGGACAGGGGGGTCTGGGGCCAACGTCCTGACTTTC
CSFGTGGSGANVLTF
>TRBV2|-|once|11|TRBJ2-7
TGTGCCAGCAGCTTGCAGGACGAGCAGTACTTC
CASSLQDEQYF
>TRBV7-2|-|-|15|TRBJ1-1
TGTGCCAGCAGCTTAGTTGGTCCAGGCTCCTCTGAAGCTTTCTTT
CASSLVGPGSSEAFF
>TRBV29-1|-|-|14|TRBJ2-6
TGCAGCGCTCGTCCCCCAGGCGGGGCCAACGTCCTGACTTTC
CSARPPGGANVLTF
>TRBV5-1|-|few|14|TRBJ1-3
TGCGCCAGCAGACAGGAGAGCTCTGGAAACACCATATATTTT
CASRQESSGNTIYF
>TRBV30|-|-|11|TRBJ1-1
TGTGCCTGCACAGGTTACACTGAAGCTTTCTTT
CACTGYTEAFF
>TRBV7-2|-|-|17|TRBJ1-5
TGTGCCAGCAGCTTAGAAGCTTCGGGGACAATAGGCCAGCCCCAGCATTTT
CASSLEASGTIGQPQHF
>TRBV7-9|-|-|13|TRBJ2-1
TGTGCCGCGGGGGCTAGCCCCCTTGCTGAGCAGTTCTTC
CAAGASPLAEQFF
>TRBV7-2|-|once|14|TRBJ1-4
TGTGCCAGCAGCTATGATCGAGGTGGGGAAAAACTGTTTTTT
CASSYDRGGEKLFF
>TRBV5-1|TRBD1|once|15|TRBJ1-5
TGCGCCAGCAGCCAGACAGGGGGTAGCAATCAGCCCCAGCATTTT
CASSQTGGSNQPQHF
>TRBV28|-|-|12|TRBJ2-1
TGTGCCAGCAGTTCCGTAGTGCGTCAGCAGTTCTTC
CASSSVVRQQFF
>TRBV10-3|-|-|13|TRBJ2-5
TGTGCCCCACCTGTTCGTAGGAGTGAGACCCAGTACTTC
CAPPVRRSETQYF
>TRBV7-2|-|-|14|TRBJ1-3
TGTGCCAGCAGCCCAAGCAGGGTTGGAAACACCATATATTTT
CASSPSRVGNTIYF
>TRBV6-5|TRBD1|-|15|TRBJ2-1
TGTGCCAGCAGTTACGGGGACAGGGACTACAATGAGCAGTTCTTC
CASSYGDRDYNEQFF
>TRBV18|-|-|13|TRBJ2-7
TGTGCCAGCTCACCAACGGGGATCGACGAGCAGTACTTC
CASSPTGIDEQYF
>TRBV10-3|-|-|12|TRBJ2-7
TGTGCCGTGTCCCAGCAGGACTACGAGCAGTACTTC
CAVSQQDYEQYF
>TRBV28|-|-|16|TRBJ1-5
TGTGCCAGCATGGCTCCGGCGGGGGTCGGAAATCAGCCCCAGCATTTT
CASMAPAGVGNQPQHF
>TRBV5-6|TRBD2|-|14|TRBJ2-5
TGTGCCAGCAGAAGAGCGGGGGGATATGAGACCCAGTACTTC
CASRRAGGYETQYF
>TRBV19|-|-|14|TRBJ2-2
TGTGCCAGTAGTAAGGAGAGGGCAACCGGGGAGCTGTTTTTT
CASSKERATGELFF
>TRBV29-1|TRBD1|-|17|TRBJ2-7
TGCAGCGTTGAGGCCCTCCCCGGGACAGGGGGTAACTACGAGCAGTACTTC
CSVEALPGTGGNYEQYF
>TRBV5-4|-|-|14|TRBJ2-5
TGTGCCAGCAGTAATGACGGGTGGGGCGAGACCCAGTACTTC
CASSNDGWGETQYF
>TRBV5-4|-|-|14|TRBJ2-3
TGTGCCAGCAGCTTGGATGGCCTCACAGATACGCAGTATTTT
CASSLDGLTDTQYF
>TRBV28|-|-|14|TRBJ1-5
TGTGCCAGCAGTTTAGGCCGGGGCAATCAGCCCCAGCATTTT
CASSLGRGNQPQHF
>TRBV28|-|-|16|TRBJ1-5
TGTGCCAGCAGTTTAAGGGGGGGCAGCGGCAATCAGCCCCAGCATTTT
CASSLRGGSGNQPQHF
>TRBV6-1|TRBD2|once|16|TRBJ2-7
TGTGCCAGCAGTGGATTTACTAGCGGGAGGGGCTACGAGCAGTACTTC
CASSGFTSGRGYEQYF
>TRBV7-2|-|once|12|TRBJ2-7
TGTGCCAGCAGCTACGACTTGTACGAGCAGTACTTC
CASSYDLYEQYF
>TRBV28|TRBD1|-|16|TRBJ2-1
TGTGCCAGCATTGCGGGCGACCCATACAGGGGGAATGAGCAGTTCTTC
CASIAGDPYRGNEQFF
>TRBV11-3|-|-|13|TRBJ1-2
TGTGCCAGCAGCTTAGACGGGGGCTATGGCTACACCTTC
CASSLDGGYGYTF
>TRBV5-4|-|-|18|TRBJ2-7
TGTGCCAGCAGCTCGCCCCAGGTGGGCCCGGGGGGCATGTACGAGCAGTACTTC
CASSSPQVGPGGMYEQYF
>TRBV28|TRBD2|-|20|TRBJ2-7
TGTGCCAGCAGTCGCCTGACGGTAGGGCTAGCGGGGGCTAGACCCTACGAGCAGTACTTC
CASSRLTVGLAGARPYEQYF
>TRBV29-1|-|-|12|TRBJ1-3
TGCAGCGCTCTAATGCATGGAAACACCATATATTTT
CSALMHGNTIYF
>TRBV5-1|TRBD2|-|15|TRBJ2-1
TGCGCCAGCAGATTAGCGGGAGAGAGATACAATGAGCAGTTCTTC
CASRLAGERYNEQFF
>TRBV5-1|TRBD2|-|15|TRBJ2-5
TGCGCCAGCAGCTTGGAACCTAGCGGGACGGAGACCCAGTACTTC
CASSLEPSGTETQYF
>TRBV5-5|TRBD1|many|14|TRBJ1-1
TGTGCCAGCAGTCTGACAGGGGGCGTCACTGAAGCTTTCTTT
CASSLTGGVTEAFF
>TRBV7-3|TRBD2|once|16|TRBJ2-2
TGTGCCAGCAGCCAGTCTAGCGGGAGGGGTACCGGGGAGCTGTTTTTT
CASSQSSGRGTGELFF
>TRBV4-2|-|-|15|TRBJ1-2
TGTGCCAGCAGCCAAGTTGGCAGCCTCCTGGAGGGCTACACCTTC
CASSQVGSLLEGYTF
>TRBV4-3|TRBD2|-|17|TRBJ2-2
TGCGCCAGCAGCCAAGAATTTAGCGGGGGGCGCACCGGGGAGCTGTTTTTT
CASSQEFSGGRTGELFF
>TRBV11-3|TRBD2|-|20|TRBJ2-1
TGTGCCAGCAGCTTAGATTCAAGGACTAGCGGGAGGGCCTCGTACAATGAGCAGTTCTTC
CASSLDSRTSGRASYNEQFF
>TRBV5-4|TRBD2|-|16|TRBJ2-7
TGTGCCAGCAGCTTGGCCGGCGCTAGCGGGGCCTACGAGCAGTACTTC
CASSLAGASGAYEQYF
>TRBV6-5|TRBD2|once|13|TRBJ2-7
TGTGCCAGCAGCCGGGGGGGGGCCGACGAGCAGTACTTC
CASSRGGADEQYF
>TRBV9|TRBD1|-|14|TRBJ2-5
TGTGCCAGCAGCGCCCCAGGGGGCCAAGAGACCCAGTACTTC
CASSAPGGQETQYF
>TRBV6-5|-|-|16|TRBJ2-4
TGTGCCAGCAGTTACTCATCGGACGTGCGGGGTCACATTCAGTACTTC
CASSYSSDVRGHIQYF
>TRBV18|-|-|16|TRBJ1-2
TGTGCCAGCTCACCACCAGTTGGGCAAAGGCACTATGGCTACACCTTC
CASSPPVGQRHYGYTF
>TRBV28|TRBD1|-|15|TRBJ1-5
TGTGCCAGCAGTCCCGGGGGACAGAAGTACCAGCCCCAGCATTTT
CASSPGGQKYQPQHF
>TRBV5-6|TRBD1|-|13|TRBJ2-7
TGTGCCAGCAGCTTGCCGACAGGGGGCGAGCAGTACTTC
CASSLPTGGEQYF